This T cell receptor (beta chain) was sequenced for a study of somatic mutations in cytotoxic T cells in rheumatoid arthritis. For the study at large: Flow sorting of some V beta antibody-stained T cells reached nearly 100% purity, with V beta1+ cells also TCRB-sequenced.

This clone has more than one count but fewer than ten. The antigen is undetermined. Regarding the study as a whole: A single CD8+ clone exceeded 20% of CD8+ cells in about an eighth of the 65 patients.

TCRdb's copy holds only in-frame clones and misses some; the assay was immunoSEQ multiplex PCR. The data contain about 5,000 clones, roughly 82% of them singletons. The source is a woman in her fifties or sixties with rheumatoid arthritis. The sequenced material came from CD8+ T cells sorted from blood.

The CDR3 sequence is CASSFPGYEQYF. The CDR3 DNA sequence: TGTGCCAGCAGTTTTCCCGGCTACGAGCAGTACTTC. The chain is built from TRBV6-5 and TRBJ2-7; D gene ambiguous. The V gene lost 4 bases and the J gene lost 3 bases, with 7 bases spanning the gap. The germline gives CDR1 MNHEY, CDR2 SVGAGI. This CDR3 comprises 12 residues.